The next 17 T cell receptor beta chains were all read from a single sample in a study of blood T cell repertoires in COVID-19 (dated by TCRdb to the early 2020s). Libraries were built with the immunoSEQ multiplex PCR assay. The clones in this table, taken by TCRdb from immuneACCESS, are in-frame only. Not every clone is retained; where verified, under half of the shortfall comes from an unresolved V gene, and the cause of the rest is unknown. This sample has about 190,000 clones in its table, and around 80% of those were observed once. Under 15% of the sample is held by the ten biggest clonotypes. The sequencing sample was made of peripheral blood. These receptors came from a woman aged 45-59 years with acute or convalescent COVID-19.

The rearrangement uses TRBV28 and TRBJ1-3, with D unresolved. Germline V gene data show CDR1 as MDHEN and CDR2 as SYDVKM. The CDR3 is made up of 15 amino acids. Trimming pared 6 bases from V and 0 bases from J, leaving 12 bases between. The CDR3 protein is CASRLQVNSGNTIYF. The CDR3, as DNA: TGTGCCAGCAGGCTCCAGGTCAACTCTGGAAACACCATATATTTT.

The chain joins TRBV28 to TRBJ2-1, with 7 nucleotides matching TRBD2. Germline CDR1 MDHEN, CDR2 SYDVKM. The V segment lost 2 bases and the J segment 2 bases; nucleotides outside the gene matches: 0. The CDR3 has 14 residues. CDR3 residues: CASSLLAAYNEQFF. CDR3 nucleotide sequence: TGTGCCAGCAGTTTACTAGCGGCCTACAATGAGCAGTTCTTC. Supplemented by reference TRBV28 and TRBJ2-1, the full variable domain reads DVKVTQSSRYLVKRTGEKVFLECVQDMDHENMFWYRQDPGLGLRLIYFSYDVKMKEKGDIPEGYSVSREKKERFSLILESASTNQTSMYLCASSLLAAYNEQFFGPGTRLTVL.

V gene TRBV5-1 combines with J gene TRBJ2-1; 11 bases map to TRBD2. The length of the CDR3 is 15 residues. The germline V gene has CDR1 SGHRS and CDR2 YFSETQ. Trimming took 4 bases from V and 4 from J; bases not matched to a gene: 4. The CDR3 DNA reads TGCGCCAGCAGCGGGTGGACTAGCGGGTACAATGAGCAGTTCTTC. Protein product: CASSGWTSGYNEQFF.

This chain connects TRBV5-4 to TRBJ2-3; perhaps TRBD2 as D (7 bases). CDR1 is SGHNT, CDR2 YYREEE, per germline (reference sequence). This CDR3 has 17 amino acids. V was shortened by 0 bases and J by 4 bases, with 18 bases between the two germline ends. CDR3 nucleotides: TGTGCCAGCAGCTTGGTTGGGGGGGCGGGAGCCCCAGATACGCAGTATTTT. Translated: CASSLVGGAGAPDTQYF.

The sample holds a few counts of this clone. V usage is TRBV30 and J usage is TRBJ1-1; TRBD1 aligns across 7 bases. The germline gives CDR1 GTSNPN, CDR2 SVGIG (reference sequence). The CDR3 length is 15 residues. With V trimmed by 5 bases and J by 1 base, 10 bases remained unmatched. The CDR3 region is CAWGKRQGQNTEAFF. Here the CDR3 DNA reads TGTGCCTGGGGGAAAAGACAGGGACAGAACACTGAAGCTTTCTTT.

This chain uses TRBV7-2 with TRBJ2-7, with D unclear. Germline V CDR1 and CDR2: SGHTA, FQGNSA. The ends were cut back, 1 base at V and 2 bases at J, with 15 bases in the middle. The CDR3 sequence is 16 residues long. The CDR3 DNA is TGTGCCAGCAGCTTAGGTCAGGCGATTTCTACCTACGAGCAGTACTTC. Protein: CASSLGQAISTYEQYF.

This clone was counted once. In nucleotides, the CDR3 is TGTGCCAGCAGTGAATGGGACAGGGTGAGGGTCGAGCAGTTCTTC. The encoded protein is CASSEWDRVRVEQFF. The chain carries TRBV6-1 and TRBJ2-1; 9 bases agree with TRBD1. Germline V lookup: CDR1 MNHNS, CDR2 SASEGT. CDR3 size: 15 residues. J was trimmed by 10 bases and V by 2 bases; bases with no gene match: 9.

This chain links TRBV5-6 with TRBJ1-5; D gene uncertain. Trimming stripped 3 bases from V and 2 bases from J, with 12 bases between. Germline lookup yields CDR1 SGHDT and CDR2 YYEEEE. This CDR3 spans 15 amino acids. Here the CDR3 DNA reads TGTGCCAGCAGCTCCATTAGTGTGCGCAATCAGCCCCAGCATTTT. It encodes CASSSISVRNQPQHF.

The chain uses TRBV4-3 and TRBJ2-3, with TRBD2 matching over 11 bases. The trim removed 3 bases at V and 2 bases at J, leaving 4 bases unmatched. The V gene's germline CDR1 is LGHNA and CDR2 YSLEER. The CDR3 runs 16 residues. CDR3 region: CASSQGTSGYTDTQYF. The CDR3 bases are TGCGCCAGCAGCCAGGGGACTAGCGGATACACAGATACGCAGTATTTT.

The CDR3 here is CASSYPDPTGDRKIYGYTF. CDR3 in DNA: TGTGCCAGCAGTTACCCCGACCCCACCGGGGACAGGAAAATCTATGGCTACACCTTC. This chain uses TRBV6-2 or TRBV6-3 with TRBJ1-2, with 8 bases that match TRBD1. This CDR3 has 19 amino acids. The ends lost 2 bases at V and 4 bases at J; junction bases unmatched: 18. Germline V gene sequence: CDR1 MNHEY, CDR2 SVGEGT.

This clone was seen a single time. This sample also contains other DNA sequences that code for the same CDR3. The chain recombines TRBV19 with TRBJ2-2; 12 bases align to TRBD2. The ends lost 6 bases at V and 4 bases at J; junction bases unmatched: 3. Germline V CDR1 and CDR2: LNHDA, SQIVND (reference sequence). The CDR3 consists of 15 residues. DNA for the CDR3: TGTGCCAGTAGCCTAGCGGGGGGGACCACCGGGGAGCTGTTTTTT. It is translated as CASSLAGGTTGELFF.

V gene TRBV10-3 combines with J gene TRBJ1-1; 9 bases map to TRBD1. Germline lookup yields CDR1 ENHRY and CDR2 SYGVKD. The CDR3 has 14 residues. J was trimmed by 3 bases and V by 5 bases; bases with no gene match: 4. The CDR3 nucleotides read TGTGCCATCAGTCCGACAGGGGGTGACACTGAAGCTTTCTTT. Its protein product is CAISPTGGDTEAFF.

The chain carries TRBV5-5 and TRBJ2-1, with 7 bases identical to TRBD2. The CDR3 contains 17 residues. Per germline, CDR1 SGHKS and CDR2 YYEKEE (reference sequence). V was clipped by 4 bases and J by 1 base; unmatched bases: 11. The CDR3 here is CASSPGEKRGSYNEQFF. Here the CDR3 DNA reads TGTGCCAGCAGCCCCGGGGAAAAGCGGGGTTCCTACAATGAGCAGTTCTTC.

This clone was detected a few times. The genes are TRBV5-1 and TRBJ1-1; D is uncertain. Deletions cut 4 bases from V and 4 bases from J, with 11 bases between. The CDR3 covers 13 residues. Germline loops: CDR1 SGHRS, CDR2 YFSETQ. The CDR3 loop reads CASSLAPTTEAFF. CDR3 nucleotide sequence: TGCGCCAGCAGCCTGGCCCCTACCACTGAAGCTTTCTTT. Together with reference TRBV5-1 and TRBJ1-1, the CDR3 gives the full variable domain: KAGVTQTPRYLIKTRGQQVTLSCSPISGHRSVSWYQQTPGQGLQFLFEYFSETQRNKGNFPGRFSGRQFSNSRSEMNVSTLELGDSALYLCASSLAPTTEAFFGQGTRLTVV.

This clone was detected only a few times. The V call is TRBV23-1, the J call TRBJ2-1; tentative D call: TRBD1 (5 bases). TRBV23-1 counts as an open reading frame of uncertain function. The CDR3 has 18 residues. Trimming shortened V by 0 bases and J by 0 bases, and 15 bases separated the two germline ends. CDR3 amino acids: CASSQSDISPLSYNEQFF. The CDR3, as DNA: TGCGCCAGCAGTCAATCGGACATCTCCCCCCTCTCCTACAATGAGCAGTTCTTC.

This clone has a single count. The V and J genes are TRBV24-1 and TRBJ2-1; D might be TRBD2 (6 bases). With 0 bases removed from V and 5 bases from J, the gap between germline ends came to 13 bases. CDR1 is KGHDR and CDR2 is SFDVKD in the germline V gene. The CDR3 runs to 16 residues. The CDR3 loop is CATSDLGGSSHNEQFF. The CDR3 DNA follows: TGTGCCACCAGTGATTTGGGGGGGAGTTCCCACAATGAGCAGTTCTTC.

This sequence joins TRBV4-2 and TRBJ2-1, with 8 bases lining up with TRBD2. This CDR3 has 16 residues. The germline V gene encodes CDR1 LGHNA and CDR2 YNFKEQ. The J segment lost 8 bases and the V segment lost 0 bases, leaving 9 bases of the junction unmatched. The CDR3 here is CASSQDRRGGYDEQFF. The CDR3 DNA reads TGTGCCAGCAGCCAAGATAGACGGGGGGGCTATGATGAGCAGTTCTTC.